This T cell receptor (beta chain) was captured in a study of T cells after posttransplantation cyclophosphamide (dated by TCRdb to the mid-2010s). With regard to the full study: Using TRB sequencing, the study followed how the T cell repertoire rebuilt after myeloablative bone marrow transplantation with posttransplantation cyclophosphamide given as GVHD prophylaxis. Samples from around 40 PTCy-treated patients and 16 related bone marrow donors of those patients were subjected to antigen receptor sequencing. Blood from every one of the 30 to 40 PTCy patients who had 1-year posttransplant specimens underwent TRB sequencing. Up to about 3 additional blood samples from 2 to 5.2 years after transplant were also TRB-sequenced in 3 patients, as was pretransplant blood from several patients. Because TRA and TRB clonality correlated tightly in 10 or so samples, later TCR analyses were limited to TRB. Public TRB sequences were searched against a database of over 3,000 sequences associated with responses to pathogens, tumor antigens, self-antigens and alloantigens.

Related bone marrow donors provided peripheral blood samples on the day of marrow donation. Peripheral blood and bone marrow mononuclear cells were isolated by Ficoll-Hypaque density centrifugation and cryopreserved. CD4+ and CD8+ T cells, including naive and memory subsets, were sorted by FACS using a FACSAria II. What the research found in general, with its limitations: Donor-recipient similarity was low at 1-2 months but increased during the first year, and donor CD8+ memory clones often dominated later blood repertoires. Across more than 35 patients, recipient CMV seropositivity and CMV reactivation were highly associated with TRB clonality; PTCy diversity was similar to CNI/methotrexate controls. The TRB repertoires of T cells infiltrating skin or GI tract showed only limited overlap with the TRB repertoires of T cells in blood.

Genomic DNA was the input for TRB sequencing, which was run either with the immunoSEQ assay at survey resolution or with the hsTCRB kit. Concerning the study's data processing: The immunoSEQ software was used for initial read processing, and the LymphoSeq R package was used for repertoire analyses. Clonality was calculated as 1 minus normalized Shannon entropy, and the Gini coefficient was also calculated for each TRB dataset. Phenotypes of unsorted samples were inferred by mapping TRB sequences from sorted subsets of the recipient or donor onto unsorted samples of the same recipient. TCRdb re-hosts the immuneACCESS table, in-frame sequences only. Its copies lack some clones; in the studies checked, an unresolved V gene accounts for under half of them, and the cause for the rest is not known. V and J calls and clone size follow that table, whereas D and trimming were derived from the DNA. This sample holds roughly 18,000 clones; around four fifths were observed only once. In total, the top ten clones hold over 7.5% of the sample.

The CDR3 measures 15 amino acids from cysteine to phenylalanine. The DNA shown is the 45-base CDR3, in frame from base 1. In the germline V gene (reference sequence), CDR1 corresponds to LNHDA and CDR2 to SQIVND. V trim: 5 bases; J trim: 7 bases; unmatched bases: 13. About this clone itself: The clone's antigen remains unknown. Base qualities are not recorded, but no much larger clone differs from it by a single base.

The sequencing input was memory CD4+ T cells sorted from blood. Recombination linked TRBV19 to TRBJ2-7, with 8 bases matching TRBD1. This clonotype was sampled from a man aged 25-40 years in good health and a related stem cell transplant donor. The sequenced DNA: TGTGCCAGTAGTCCAACCACCCCGCAGGGGGCAGAGCAGTACTTC. This gives the protein CASSPTTPQGAEQYF.